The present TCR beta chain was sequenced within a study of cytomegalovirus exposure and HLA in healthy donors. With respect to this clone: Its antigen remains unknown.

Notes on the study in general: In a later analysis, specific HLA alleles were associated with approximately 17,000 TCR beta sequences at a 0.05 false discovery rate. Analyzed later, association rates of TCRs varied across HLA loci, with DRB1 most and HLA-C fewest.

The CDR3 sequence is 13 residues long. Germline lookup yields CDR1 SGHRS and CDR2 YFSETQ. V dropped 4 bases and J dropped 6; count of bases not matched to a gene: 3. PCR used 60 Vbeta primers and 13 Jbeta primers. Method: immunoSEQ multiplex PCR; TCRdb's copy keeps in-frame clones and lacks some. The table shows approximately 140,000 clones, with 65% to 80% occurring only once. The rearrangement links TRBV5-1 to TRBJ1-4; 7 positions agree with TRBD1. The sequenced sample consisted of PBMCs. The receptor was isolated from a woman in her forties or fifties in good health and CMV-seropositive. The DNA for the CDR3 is TGCGCCAGCAGCCGCGGACAGGATGAAAAACTGTTTTTT. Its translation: CASSRGQDEKLFF.